The 26 T cell receptor beta chains listed next were all sequenced from one sample in a study of cytomegalovirus exposure and HLA in healthy donors. PCR was performed using 60 Vbeta and 13 Jbeta primers. Data came from immunoSEQ multiplex PCR; TCRdb stores just in-frame clones and leaves some out. There are under 150,000 clones in the sample; 60% to 80% occur only once, and roughly 8.3% lies in the top ten. Material for sequencing was PBMCs. The receptors were gathered from a man aged 18 to 35 in good health and CMV-seropositive.

The V and J genes are TRBV9 and TRBJ1-2; 8 bases are shared with TRBD1. CDR1 SGDLS and CDR2 YYNGEE come from the germline V gene. With V trimmed by 3 bases and J by 2 bases, 3 bases remained unmatched. The CDR3 contains 14 residues. Written as DNA, the CDR3 is TGTGCCAGCAGCGCGGGGACAGGCAACTATGGCTACACCTTC. It codes for CASSAGTGNYGYTF.

In this sample, this clone turned up a few times. The V gene is TRBV6-6, the J gene TRBJ1-4, with TRBD1 as a possible D gene (5 bases). Germline lookup yields CDR1 MNHNY and CDR2 SVGAGI (reference sequence). The V gene lost 5 bases and the J gene lost 8 bases, with 12 bases spanning the gap. The CDR3 loop spans 13 amino acids. CDR3 DNA: TGTGCCAGCAGTGGGAGGGGTCAGGAAAAACTGTTTTTT. Amino acids: CASSGRGQEKLFF.

This clone has a handful of counts. V usage is TRBV6-5 and J usage is TRBJ1-6, with 11 bases fitting TRBD1. J lost 12 bases, V lost 5 bases, and 9 bases had no gene match. CDR3 length: 15 residues. Germline CDR1 reads MNHEY; CDR2 reads SVGAGI. In DNA, the CDR3 is TGTGCCAGCAGTACATCCGGGACAGGGGGGAAACCCCTCCACTTT. Residues: CASSTSGTGGKPLHF.

The chain is built from TRBV6-5 and TRBJ2-3, with TRBD2 matching 9 bases. The J segment lost 6 bases and the V segment lost 2 bases, leaving 6 bases of the junction unmatched. From germline, CDR1 is MNHEY and CDR2 SVGAGI. CDR3 size: 15 residues. The CDR3 coding sequence is TGTGCCAGCAGTTACGGCGGGGGGGCATCTGATACGCAGTATTTT. This sequence encodes CASSYGGGASDTQYF.

This sequence joins TRBV6-1 and TRBJ2-7, with TRBD2 matching over 12 bases. With 6 bases clipped from V and 3 bases from J, the junction kept 6 bases outside the gene matches. CDR1 is MNHNS, CDR2 SASEGT, per germline. The CDR3 is made up of 15 amino acids. The CDR3 DNA reads as TGTGCCAGCAGGGGACTAGCGGGCTCAGACTACGAGCAGTACTTC. Translating gives CASRGLAGSDYEQYF.

V gene TRBV28 combines with J gene TRBJ1-5; perhaps TRBD1 as D (6 bases). V dropped 1 base and J dropped 6 bases, with 10 bases sitting between them. CDR1 is MDHEN, CDR2 SYDVKM, per germline. CDR3 size: 14 residues. The CDR3 loop is CASSLSQGSQPQHF. The CDR3 DNA reads as TGTGCCAGCAGTTTATCCCAGGGGAGTCAGCCCCAGCATTTT.

For the CDR3, the DNA is TGTGCCAGCAGAAAATTACAGAGCACAGATACGCAGTATTTT. Amino acids: CASRKLQSTDTQYF. The chain employs TRBV2 and TRBJ2-3; D gene unclear. This CDR3 region has 14 residues. Looked up from germline, CDR1 is SNHLY and CDR2 is FYNNEI. The V and J ends lost 6 bases and 0 bases respectively, with 10 bases between them.

The V call is TRBV5-6, the J call TRBJ2-3; D gene ambiguous. Trimming stripped 2 bases from V and 1 base from J, with 14 bases between. This CDR3 is 16 amino acids long. Germline CDR1 is SGHDT and CDR2 is YYEEEE. DNA for the CDR3: TGTGCCAGCAGCTTCCTAGGTCTGTCTGGCACAGATACGCAGTATTTT. It is translated as CASSFLGLSGTDTQYF.

The chain links TRBV13 to TRBJ2-3; 8 bases align to TRBD1. The length of the CDR3 is 19 residues. Trimming cost V 5 bases and J 7 bases; bases outside gene matches: 23. Germline CDR1 is PRHDT and CDR2 is FYEKMQ (reference sequence). This CDR3 reads CASSVRGEGQGPALYTQYF. The CDR3 bases are TGTGCCAGCAGCGTTAGAGGAGAAGGACAGGGCCCAGCGTTATATACGCAGTATTTT.

The chain uses TRBV20-1 and TRBJ1-4, with D possibly TRBD1 on 5 matching bases. Germline V gene lookup returns CDR1 DFQATT and CDR2 SNEGSKA (reference sequence). This CDR3 comprises 11 residues. V lost 7 bases and J 8 bases, leaving 11 bases between the germline ends. The CDR3 sequence: CSVWAGEKLFF. CDR3 DNA sequence: TGCAGTGTATGGGCAGGGGAAAAACTGTTTTTT.

The V gene is TRBV6-1, the J gene TRBJ2-7; D uncertain. This CDR3 comprises 15 residues. Germline CDR1 is MNHNS and CDR2 is SASEGT. V shed 6 bases and J shed 0 bases, with 15 bases lying between them. The CDR3, as DNA: TGTGCCAGCAGCAGCCCTGGGCAGGCCTCCTACGAGCAGTACTTC. Its translation: CASSSPGQASYEQYF.

The J gene is TRBJ2-7, the V gene TRBV6-1; TRBD1 agrees at 11 bases. The CDR3 length is 16 residues. Per the germline V gene, CDR1 is MNHNS and CDR2 is SASEGT. This chain's CDR3 is CASSKADRGLQGEQYV. CDR3 nucleotides: TGTGCCAGCAGTAAAGCGGACAGGGGGCTACAAGGGGAGCAGTACGTC.

The chain has TRBV4-2 and TRBJ2-4; TRBD2 matches 10 bases. After removal of 0 bases from V and 5 bases from J, the junction contained 7 bases not matched to a gene. CDR3 length: 17 amino acids. In germline, CDR1 is LGHNA, CDR2 YNFKEQ. The CDR3 here is CASSQDLASGGQNIQYF. As DNA, the CDR3 is TGTGCCAGCAGCCAAGATTTGGCTAGCGGGGGTCAAAACATTCAGTACTTC.

The chain recombines TRBV28 with TRBJ2-3; the match to TRBD2 covers 13 bases. The CDR3 has 18 amino acids. The germline CDR1 and CDR2 sequences are MDHEN and SYDVKM. V lost 2 bases and J lost 0; bases outside the gene matches: 5. DNA of the CDR3: TGTGCCAGCAGTTTACTACTAGCGGGGGGGCCTAGCACAGATACGCAGTATTTT. Translation: CASSLLLAGGPSTDTQYF.

This CDR3 is CATKSSPNRGPASETQYF. CDR3 DNA sequence: TGTGCCACCAAATCATCCCCTAACAGGGGCCCTGCATCGGAGACCCAGTACTTC. The rearrangement joins TRBV10-3 to TRBJ2-5, with 7 bases lining up with TRBD1. The length of the CDR3 is 18 residues. Germline values: CDR1 ENHRY, CDR2 SYGVKD. J lost 5 bases, V lost 10 bases, and 25 bases had no gene match.

Turning to this clone: Within the sample, other DNA sequences also encode this same CDR3. The chain couples TRBV6-5 to TRBJ1-2; D may be TRBD1 (6 bases). CDR3 size: 13 residues. Germline lookup yields CDR1 MNHEY and CDR2 SVGAGI. The V end lost 8 bases, the J end lost 6 bases, and 16 bases lay between the germline ends. CDR3 DNA: TGTGCCAGCCGGAGGCAGGGGCAGGATGGCTACACCTTC. This encodes CASRRQGQDGYTF.

This clone was observed a handful of times. The rearrangement uses TRBV6-1 and TRBJ2-7, with TRBD1 matching 8 bases. Trimming removed 8 bases from V and 4 bases from J; junction bases left unmatched: 7. The CDR3 length is 13 residues. Germline assignment: CDR1 MNHNS and CDR2 SASEGT. The chain's CDR3 is CASCRDRTYEQYV. CDR3 DNA sequence: TGTGCCAGCTGCCGGGACAGGACATACGAGCAGTACGTC.

The table lists this clone with a few counts. V usage is TRBV5-6 and J usage is TRBJ2-2; 9 nucleotides line up with TRBD1. This CDR3 has 16 residues. Germline-derived CDR1 and CDR2 are SGHDT and YYEEEE. V lost 4 bases to trimming and J lost 1 base; unmatched junction nucleotides: 5. CDR3 protein: CASSPNRGRNTGELFF. CDR3 sequence (DNA): TGTGCCAGCAGCCCGAACAGGGGGCGGAACACCGGGGAGCTGTTTTTT. The whole variable domain, remainder taken from reference TRBV5-6 and TRBJ2-2, is DAGVTQSPTHLIKTRGQQVTLRCSPKSGHDTVSWYQQALGQGPQFIFQYYEEEERQRGNFPDRFSGHQFPNYSSELNVNALLLGDSALYLCASSPNRGRNTGELFFGEGSRLTVL.

The V and J genes are TRBV5-1 and TRBJ2-2, with 12 bases matching TRBD1. V was pared by 3 bases and J by 6 bases, with 24 bases of the junction left unmatched. The CDR3 is made up of 22 amino acids. The germline V gene encodes CDR1 SGHRS and CDR2 YFSETQ. CDR3 bases: TGCGCCAGCAGCTCCCCCGCCTACCCGGGACAGGGGGCACTGGTACGGGCCGGGGAGCTGTTTTTT. It yields the protein CASSSPAYPGQGALVRAGELFF.

This clone was observed a few times. The gene calls are TRBV5-4 and TRBJ2-3; TRBD2 matches 10 bases. The ends lost 4 bases at V and 2 bases at J; junction bases unmatched: 4. Germline V lookup: CDR1 SGHNT, CDR2 YYREEE (reference sequence). CDR3 length equals 15 residues. CDR3 bases: TGTGCCAGCAGCGCCACTAGCGGGACCACAGATACGCAGTATTTT. Amino acid sequence: CASSATSGTTDTQYF.

The chain links TRBV5-1 to TRBJ1-5; the match to TRBD1 covers 8 bases. The V gene's germline CDR1 is SGHRS and CDR2 YFSETQ. Unmatched junction bases numbered 9, after V lost 4 bases and J lost 6 bases. This CDR3 spans 15 amino acids. The CDR3, as DNA: TGCGCCAGCAGCCTGACAGGGGTAGGTGGTCAGCCCCAGCATTTT. Encoded protein: CASSLTGVGGQPQHF.

The rearrangement joins TRBV6-6 to TRBJ2-7; 9 bases agree with TRBD1. Per the germline V gene, CDR1 is MNHNY and CDR2 is SVGAGI (reference sequence). V shed 6 bases and J 5 bases; nucleotides not matched to a gene: 8. The CDR3 is made up of 14 amino acids. The CDR3 coding sequence is TGTGCCAGCAGGGACAGGGGCCGCCCGGACGAGCAGTACTTC. Translating gives CASRDRGRPDEQYF.

The rearrangement uses TRBV28 and TRBJ1-6, with no clear D. Germline CDR1 and CDR2: MDHEN and SYDVKM. CDR3 length: 15 residues. The V and J ends lost 3 bases and 7 bases respectively, with 13 bases between them. DNA of the CDR3: TGTGCCAGCAGTTTCGACTCTTCCCGCAATTCACCCCTCCACTTT. Translating it yields CASSFDSSRNSPLHF.

The sample holds a few counts of this clone. The CDR3 sequence: CASSRDRGQSEAFF. The CDR3 bases are TGTGCCAGCAGTAGGGACAGGGGGCAATCTGAAGCTTTCTTT. The chain is built from TRBV6-5 and TRBJ1-1; 12 bases fit TRBD1. The ends lost 5 bases at V and 6 bases at J; junction bases unmatched: 4. The germline gives CDR1 MNHEY, CDR2 SVGAGI. CDR3 length: 14 residues.

This clone turned up a few times. Mismatch with germline at one junction end may stem from a read error. This chain uses TRBV30 with TRBJ2-6; 8 nucleotides agree with TRBD2. The CDR3 extends over 16 amino acids. Germline CDR1 is GTSNPN and CDR2 is SVGIG (reference sequence). The CDR3 sequence is CAGSGGLFSGANVLTF. The CDR3 DNA reads TGTGCCGGGAGCGGGGGTCTATTCTCTGGGGCCAACGTCCTGACTTTC. Full variable domain (outside the CDR3, taken from reference TRBV30 and TRBJ2-6): SQTIHQWPATLVQPVGSPLSLECTVEGTSNPNLYWYRQAAGRGLQLLFYSVGIGQISSEVPQNLSASRPQDRQFILSSKKLLLSDSGFYLCAGSGGLFSGANVLTFGAGSRLTVL.

The rearrangement uses TRBV6-1 and TRBJ2-1, with 9 bases aligning to TRBD1. CDR1 is MNHNS and CDR2 is SASEGT in the germline V gene. The V gene end was trimmed by 5 bases and the J gene end by 3 bases; junction bases not matched to a gene: 5. The CDR3 is 15 amino acids. For the CDR3, the DNA is TGTGCCAGCAGTCTACAGGGGGCAAGCTACAATGAGCAGTTCTTC. The encoded protein is CASSLQGASYNEQFF.